The source of this T cell receptor beta chain is a study of ipilimumab plus nivolumab after autologous stem cell transplantation. Overall study context: A median of roughly 8 nivolumab and a few ipilimumab doses were given.

Clones were read by immunoSEQ multiplex PCR, and TCRdb kept only the in-frame ones, dropping some. Of about 15,000 clones in the sample, over 60% were seen once. V lost 2 bases, J lost 2 bases, and 10 bases lay in between. Germline V gene sequence: CDR1 MNHEY, CDR2 SMNVEV (reference sequence). This CDR3 has 15 amino acids. V is TRBV27 and J is TRBJ1-3, with unresolved D. The clonotype was recovered from a male donor with diffuse large B-cell lymphoma. The material sequenced was PBMCs, taken in a trial of ipilimumab plus nivolumab as post-transplant consolidation. For the CDR3, the DNA is TGTGCCAGCAGTTTAAAGGGTACCACTGGAAACACCATATATTTT. Translated, it gives CASSLKGTTGNTIYF.